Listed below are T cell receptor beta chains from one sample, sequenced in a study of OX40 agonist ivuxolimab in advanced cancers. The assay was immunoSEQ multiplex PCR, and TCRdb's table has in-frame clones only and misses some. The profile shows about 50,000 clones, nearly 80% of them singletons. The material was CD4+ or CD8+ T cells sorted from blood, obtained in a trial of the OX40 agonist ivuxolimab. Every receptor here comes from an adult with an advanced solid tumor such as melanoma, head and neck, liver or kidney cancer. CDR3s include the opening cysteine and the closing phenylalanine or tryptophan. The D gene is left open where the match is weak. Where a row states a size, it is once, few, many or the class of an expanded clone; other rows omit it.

cdr3_aa: CASSLISAVAGHPGGRSGNTIYF
cdr3_nt: TGTGCCAGCAGCTTAATATCGGCGGTAGCAGGCCACCCAGGCGGCCGGTCTGGAAACACCATATATTTT
clone_size: .
j_call: TRBJ1-3
d_call: .
v_call: TRBV7-3

cdr3_aa: CAFRGLLSMNTEAFF
cdr3_nt: TGTGCCTTCCGGGGCCTACTATCTATGAACACTGAAGCTTTCTTT
clone_size: .
j_call: TRBJ1-1
d_call: .
v_call: TRBV30

cdr3_aa: CASNQEKIEKLFF
cdr3_nt: TGTGCCAGCAACCAGGAAAAAATCGAAAAACTGTTTTTT
clone_size: .
j_call: TRBJ1-4
d_call: .
v_call: TRBV21-1

cdr3_aa: CASSPGQVVYGYTF
cdr3_nt: TGTGCCAGCAGCCCCGGACAGGTAGTCTATGGCTACACCTTC
clone_size: .
j_call: TRBJ1-2
d_call: TRBD1
v_call: TRBV5-5

cdr3_aa: CASSIASTGELFF
cdr3_nt: TGTGCCAGTAGTATAGCCTCGACCGGGGAGCTGTTTTTT
clone_size: .
j_call: TRBJ2-2
d_call: .
v_call: TRBV19

cdr3_aa: CASSRRDRETTGELFF
cdr3_nt: TGTGCCAGCAGCCGACGGGACAGGGAGACGACCGGGGAGCTGTTTTTT
clone_size: .
j_call: TRBJ2-2
d_call: TRBD1
v_call: TRBV4-2

cdr3_aa: CASSWDRGSYNSPLHF
cdr3_nt: TGTGCCAGCAGTTGGGACAGGGGATCCTATAATTCACCCCTCCACTTT
clone_size: .
j_call: TRBJ1-6
d_call: TRBD1
v_call: TRBV27

cdr3_aa: CASSIVNHGGEKLFF
cdr3_nt: TGTGCCAGTAGTATAGTTAACCATGGGGGAGAAAAACTGTTTTTT
clone_size: .
j_call: TRBJ1-4
d_call: .
v_call: TRBV19

cdr3_aa: CASSFGGRRINEQFF
cdr3_nt: TGTGCCAGCTCATTCGGTGGACGAAGGATCAATGAGCAGTTCTTC
clone_size: .
j_call: TRBJ2-1
d_call: .
v_call: TRBV18

cdr3_aa: CASSDRPGFVANEKLFF
cdr3_nt: TGTGCCAGTAGTGACAGGCCCGGGTTTGTCGCTAATGAAAAACTGTTTTTT
clone_size: .
j_call: TRBJ1-4
d_call: .
v_call: TRBV19

cdr3_aa: CASSVAGTGARSPLHF
cdr3_nt: TGTGCCAGCAGCGTAGCTGGGACAGGGGCTAGGTCACCCCTCCACTTT
clone_size: .
j_call: TRBJ1-6
d_call: TRBD1
v_call: TRBV9

cdr3_aa: CASSQDRWGRPSYNEQFF
cdr3_nt: TGCGCCAGCAGCCAAGACCGGTGGGGGCGCCCCTCCTACAATGAGCAGTTCTTC
clone_size: .
j_call: TRBJ2-1
d_call: .
v_call: TRBV4-1

cdr3_aa: CASSLTGGKDTQYF
cdr3_nt: TGCGCCAGCAGCTTGACAGGGGGCAAAGATACGCAGTATTTT
clone_size: once
j_call: TRBJ2-3
d_call: TRBD1
v_call: TRBV5-1

cdr3_aa: CASSLNRDSTTDTQYF
cdr3_nt: TGTGCCAGCAGTCTCAACCGGGACAGCACAACAGATACGCAGTATTTT
clone_size: .
j_call: TRBJ2-3
d_call: TRBD1
v_call: TRBV27

cdr3_aa: CASSRESRLDTQYF
cdr3_nt: TGTGCCAGCAGCCGCGAATCTAGGCTGGATACGCAGTATTTT
clone_size: .
j_call: TRBJ2-3
d_call: .
v_call: TRBV7-3

cdr3_aa: CASSPRTGILNTEAFF
cdr3_nt: TGTGCCAGCAGCCCAAGGACAGGGATCTTGAACACTGAAGCTTTCTTT
clone_size: .
j_call: TRBJ1-1
d_call: TRBD1
v_call: TRBV7-8

cdr3_aa: CASSLGQGPYNEQFF
cdr3_nt: TGTGCCAGCAGCTTAGGACAGGGTCCCTACAATGAGCAGTTCTTC
clone_size: .
j_call: TRBJ2-1
d_call: TRBD1
v_call: TRBV5-4

cdr3_aa: CASSSAGARHEQFF
cdr3_nt: TGTGCCAGCAGTTCGGCGGGGGCCCGACATGAGCAGTTCTTC
clone_size: .
j_call: TRBJ2-1
d_call: .
v_call: TRBV7-2

cdr3_aa: CASSVIGPGYRNTEAFF
cdr3_nt: TGTGCCAGCAGCGTAATAGGGCCTGGCTACCGGAACACTGAAGCTTTCTTT
clone_size: .
j_call: TRBJ1-1
d_call: .
v_call: TRBV7-6

cdr3_aa: CASSELTGGNEKLFF
cdr3_nt: TGCGCCAGCAGTGAGTTGACAGGGGGCAATGAAAAACTGTTTTTT
clone_size: .
j_call: TRBJ1-4
d_call: TRBD1
v_call: TRBV10-1

cdr3_aa: CASSLRGAGGNTEAFF
cdr3_nt: TGTGCCAGTAGTCTCAGGGGGGCAGGGGGAAACACTGAAGCTTTCTTT
clone_size: .
j_call: TRBJ1-1
d_call: TRBD1
v_call: TRBV19

cdr3_aa: CASSSPRGSYGYTF
cdr3_nt: TGTGCCAGCAGCTCACCCCGGGGTAGCTATGGCTACACCTTC
clone_size: .
j_call: TRBJ1-2
d_call: .
v_call: TRBV5-6

cdr3_aa: CASSEAPISSGTDTQYF
cdr3_nt: TGTGCCAGCAGTGAGGCCCCTATTAGCAGTGGCACAGATACGCAGTATTTT
clone_size: .
j_call: TRBJ2-3
d_call: .
v_call: TRBV6-1

cdr3_aa: CASSQERFGNSPLHF
cdr3_nt: TGCGCCAGCAGCCAAGAACGGTTTGGGAATTCACCCCTCCACTTT
clone_size: .
j_call: TRBJ1-6
d_call: .
v_call: TRBV4-3

cdr3_aa: CAWSPNRKYGYTF
cdr3_nt: TGTGCCTGGAGTCCCAACAGGAAATATGGCTACACCTTC
clone_size: many
j_call: TRBJ1-2
d_call: .
v_call: TRBV30

cdr3_aa: CASSLSRADTQYF
cdr3_nt: TGTGCCAGCAGCTTATCGCGGGCAGATACGCAGTATTTT
clone_size: .
j_call: TRBJ2-3
d_call: .
v_call: TRBV7-8

cdr3_aa: CASRADAGYEQYF
cdr3_nt: TGTGCCAGCCGGGCGGACGCCGGCTACGAGCAGTACTTC
clone_size: .
j_call: TRBJ2-7
d_call: .
v_call: TRBV19

cdr3_aa: CASSLSYYGYTF
cdr3_nt: TGTGCCAGCAGCTTAAGTTACTATGGCTACACCTTC
clone_size: .
j_call: TRBJ1-2
d_call: .
v_call: TRBV11-2

cdr3_aa: CASSESIFREFTDTQYF
cdr3_nt: TGCGCCAGCAGTGAGTCGATTTTCCGGGAGTTCACAGATACGCAGTATTTT
clone_size: .
j_call: TRBJ2-3
d_call: .
v_call: TRBV10-1

cdr3_aa: CASSLAGREETQYF
cdr3_nt: TGCGCCAGCAGCTTGGCCGGCCGGGAAGAGACCCAGTACTTC
clone_size: .
j_call: TRBJ2-5
d_call: .
v_call: TRBV5-1

cdr3_aa: CASSSRANTEAFF
cdr3_nt: TGTGCCAGTAGTTCACGGGCTAACACTGAAGCTTTCTTT
clone_size: .
j_call: TRBJ1-1
d_call: .
v_call: TRBV19

cdr3_aa: CATKGQANTEAFF
cdr3_nt: TGTGCCACCAAAGGACAGGCGAACACTGAAGCTTTCTTT
clone_size: medium-sized
j_call: TRBJ1-1
d_call: TRBD1
v_call: TRBV2

cdr3_aa: CASSLMGQGTDTQYF
cdr3_nt: TGTGCCAGCAGCTTAATGGGACAGGGCACAGATACGCAGTATTTT
clone_size: .
j_call: TRBJ2-3
d_call: TRBD1
v_call: TRBV7-2

cdr3_aa: CASSTAGGPSYEQYF
cdr3_nt: TGTGCCAGCAGTACCGCAGGGGGCCCTTCCTACGAGCAGTACTTC
clone_size: .
j_call: TRBJ2-7
d_call: TRBD1
v_call: TRBV6-5

cdr3_aa: CASTIGDRVNTIYF
cdr3_nt: TGTGCCAGCACGATTGGGGACAGGGTGAACACCATATATTTT
clone_size: .
j_call: TRBJ1-3
d_call: TRBD1
v_call: TRBV7-8

cdr3_aa: CAWSPGLAGVDEQFF
cdr3_nt: TGTGCCTGGTCCCCGGGACTAGCGGGAGTCGATGAGCAGTTCTTC
clone_size: .
j_call: TRBJ2-1
d_call: TRBD2
v_call: TRBV30

cdr3_aa: CASSGLAGGLYEQYF
cdr3_nt: TGCGCCAGCAGTGGGTTAGCGGGAGGGCTCTACGAGCAGTACTTC
clone_size: .
j_call: TRBJ2-7
d_call: TRBD2
v_call: TRBV10-1

cdr3_aa: CAWSVRGGTEAFF
cdr3_nt: TGTGCCTGGAGTGTAAGGGGTGGGACTGAAGCTTTCTTT
clone_size: once
j_call: TRBJ1-1
d_call: .
v_call: TRBV30

cdr3_aa: CSVTPRGVGYGYTF
cdr3_nt: TGCAGCGTTACCCCCCGGGGGGTAGGATATGGCTACACCTTC
clone_size: .
j_call: TRBJ1-2
d_call: .
v_call: TRBV29-1

cdr3_aa: CASSPGQFPYGYTF
cdr3_nt: TGTGCCAGCAGCCCGGGACAGTTCCCCTATGGCTACACCTTC
clone_size: few
j_call: TRBJ1-2
d_call: TRBD1
v_call: TRBV7-9

cdr3_aa: CASQSQGYEKLFF
cdr3_nt: TGTGCCAGCCAATCACAGGGGTATGAAAAACTGTTTTTT
clone_size: .
j_call: TRBJ1-4
d_call: TRBD1
v_call: TRBV5-4

cdr3_aa: CASSPPESTNEKLFF
cdr3_nt: TGCGCCAGCAGCCCCCCGGAATCAACTAATGAAAAACTGTTTTTT
clone_size: .
j_call: TRBJ1-4
d_call: .
v_call: TRBV5-1

cdr3_aa: CASSYSKRTYNEQFF
cdr3_nt: TGTGCCAGCAGTTACTCGAAGAGAACGTACAATGAGCAGTTCTTC
clone_size: .
j_call: TRBJ2-1
d_call: .
v_call: TRBV6-6

cdr3_aa: CASSFEQASLYGYTF
cdr3_nt: TGTGCCAGCAGCTTCGAACAGGCCTCGCTCTATGGCTACACCTTC
clone_size: .
j_call: TRBJ1-2
d_call: .
v_call: TRBV11-2

cdr3_aa: CSVRDRGNYGYTF
cdr3_nt: TGCAGCGTTAGAGACAGGGGTAACTATGGCTACACCTTC
clone_size: .
j_call: TRBJ1-2
d_call: TRBD1
v_call: TRBV29-1

cdr3_aa: CASSFGGWYQETQYF
cdr3_nt: TGCGCCAGCAGCTTCGGCGGTTGGTACCAAGAGACCCAGTACTTC
clone_size: .
j_call: TRBJ2-5
d_call: .
v_call: TRBV5-1

cdr3_aa: CASSYTSTDTQYF
cdr3_nt: TGTGCCAGCAGTTACACCAGCACAGATACGCAGTATTTT
clone_size: few
j_call: TRBJ2-3
d_call: .
v_call: TRBV6-5

cdr3_aa: CASSLETGYTGELFF
cdr3_nt: TGTGCCAGCAGCTTAGAAACAGGTTACACCGGGGAGCTGTTTTTT
clone_size: .
j_call: TRBJ2-2
d_call: .
v_call: TRBV7-9

cdr3_aa: CASRDARLTYEQYF
cdr3_nt: TGTGCCAGCAGGGATGCACGGCTGACCTACGAGCAGTACTTC
clone_size: medium-sized
j_call: TRBJ2-7
d_call: .
v_call: TRBV2

cdr3_aa: CASRPDSYEQYF
cdr3_nt: TGTGCCAGCAGGCCTGACAGCTACGAGCAGTACTTC
clone_size: .
j_call: TRBJ2-7
d_call: .
v_call: TRBV6-1

cdr3_aa: CASSPTSGSSYEQYF
cdr3_nt: TGTGCCAGCAGCCCGACTAGCGGGAGCTCCTACGAGCAGTACTTC
clone_size: .
j_call: TRBJ2-7
d_call: TRBD2
v_call: TRBV11-3

cdr3_aa: CASSLGTSGRQETQYF
cdr3_nt: TGTGCCAGCAGCTTAGGGACTAGCGGGAGACAAGAGACCCAGTACTTC
clone_size: .
j_call: TRBJ2-5
d_call: TRBD2
v_call: TRBV7-7

cdr3_aa: CASSLAGGDTGELFF
cdr3_nt: TGTGCCAGCAGTCTAGCGGGGGGGGACACCGGGGAGCTGTTTTTT
clone_size: .
j_call: TRBJ2-2
d_call: TRBD2
v_call: TRBV6-5

cdr3_aa: CASSVALTGEDEQYF
cdr3_nt: TGTGCCAGCAGCGTAGCTTTGACAGGGGAAGACGAGCAGTACTTC
clone_size: few
j_call: TRBJ2-7
d_call: TRBD1
v_call: TRBV9

cdr3_aa: CASSQDQAVGRKLFF
cdr3_nt: TGCGCCAGCAGCCAAGATCAAGCGGTAGGGAGAAAACTGTTTTTT
clone_size: .
j_call: TRBJ1-4
d_call: .
v_call: TRBV4-3